Below, 8 T cell receptor beta chains from the same sample are listed, as sequenced in a study of shared clonotypes between healthy human individuals. Cells designated naive CD8 were CD45RO-negative and were positively selected for CCR7, with terminally differentiated effector memory CD45RA+ cells excluded. Method: immunoSEQ multiplex PCR; TCRdb's copy keeps in-frame clones and lacks some. The table includes approximately 1.9 million clones, 80% to 95% detected once. Specimen: naive CD8+ T cells from PBMCs. The receptors come from a man younger than 35 in good health. Some clones in this sample may be carry-over from other donors' samples.

This sequence joins TRBV5-1 and TRBJ2-3, with TRBD2 identical over 11 bases. The germline V gene has CDR1 SGHRS and CDR2 YFSETQ. The CDR3 covers 16 residues. V gave up 1 base and J gave up 3 bases; unmatched junction bases: 4. This CDR3 reads CASSLFLAGGTDTQYF. The CDR3 nucleotides are TGCGCCAGCAGCTTGTTTTTAGCGGGAGGGACAGATACGCAGTATTTT.

This chain uses TRBV30 with TRBJ1-2; 9 positions agree with TRBD1. V lost 2 bases to trimming and J lost 4 bases; unmatched junction nucleotides: 14. The CDR3 extends over 17 amino acids. Germline CDR1 GTSNPN, CDR2 SVGIG (reference sequence). This CDR3 reads CAWSQTPNRGPSYGYTF. The CDR3 bases are TGTGCCTGGAGTCAAACACCGAACAGGGGGCCCAGCTATGGCTACACCTTC.

The gene calls are TRBV7-9 and TRBJ1-2; 8 bases are a match to TRBD1. Germline loops: CDR1 SEHNR, CDR2 FQNEAQ (reference sequence). This CDR3 spans 13 amino acids. Trimming removed 3 bases from V and 8 bases from J; junction bases left unmatched: 5. The CDR3 is CASSLWTGNGYTF. The DNA of the CDR3 is TGTGCCAGCAGCTTGTGGACAGGGAACGGCTACACCTTC.

This clone was seen only once. Distinct nucleotide sequences in the sample also encode this CDR3. The chain employs TRBV9 and TRBJ2-7, with a tentative D call TRBD2 (5 bases). Trimming removed 0 bases at V and 1 base at J, with 8 bases between. The V gene's germline CDR1 is SGDLS and CDR2 YYNGEE. This CDR3 is built from 14 residues. CDR3 sequence (DNA): TGTGCCAGCAGCGTAGTTCCGGGGTCCTACGAGCAGTACTTC. This encodes CASSVVPGSYEQYF. The variable domain in full, completed from reference TRBV9 and TRBJ2-7, reads DSGVTQTPKHLITATGQRVTLRCSPRSGDLSVYWYQQSLDQGLQFLIQYYNGEERAKGNILERFSAQQFPDLHSELNLSSLELGDSALYFCASSVVPGSYEQYFGPGTRLTVT.

The gene calls are TRBV28 and TRBJ2-3; possibly TRBD2 for D (6 bases). This CDR3 is 15 amino acids long. V was pared by 7 bases and J by 5 bases, with 19 bases between. Per germline, CDR1 MDHEN and CDR2 SYDVKM. CDR3 sequence (DNA): TGTGCCAGCACTCATAGCGGACTAACCGGAGATACGCAGTATTTT. Residues: CASTHSGLTGDTQYF.

This clone was seen only a few times. This chain links TRBV19 with TRBJ1-1; D unresolved. Trimming removed 7 bases at V and 6 bases at J, with 12 bases between. The CDR3 is made up of 12 amino acids. Per germline, CDR1 LNHDA and CDR2 SQIVND (reference sequence). CDR3 amino acids: CASTRPVAEAFF. The CDR3 DNA is TGTGCCAGTACCCGACCCGTAGCTGAAGCTTTCTTT.

The genes are TRBV5-6 and TRBJ2-2; 10 bases align to TRBD1. The CDR3 totals 14 residues. Trimming cost V 7 bases and J 3 bases; bases outside gene matches: 3. Germline lookup yields CDR1 SGHDT and CDR2 YYEEEE. This CDR3 reads CASQDRGDTGELFF. Written as DNA, the CDR3 is TGTGCCAGCCAGGACAGGGGGGACACCGGGGAGCTGTTTTTT. Full variable domain (missing parts from reference TRBV5-6 and TRBJ2-2): DAGVTQSPTHLIKTRGQQVTLRCSPKSGHDTVSWYQQALGQGPQFIFQYYEEEERQRGNFPDRFSGHQFPNYSSELNVNALLLGDSALYLCASQDRGDTGELFFGEGSRLTVL.

This clone was observed a few times. This sample also contains other DNA sequences that code for the same CDR3. The chain joins TRBV19 to TRBJ2-1; D not certain. V was clipped by 3 bases and J by 0 bases, with 9 bases between them. The CDR3 consists of 15 residues. Germline loops: CDR1 LNHDA, CDR2 SQIVND (reference sequence). CDR3 in DNA: TGTGCCAGTAGTATCACCGGTAGCTCCTACAATGAGCAGTTCTTC. Its translation: CASSITGSSYNEQFF. The variable domain in full, completed from reference TRBV19 and TRBJ2-1, reads DGGITQSPKYLFRKEGQNVTLSCEQNLNHDAMYWYRQDPGQGLRLIYYSQIVNDFQKGDIAEGYSVSREKKESFPLTVTSAQKNPTAFYLCASSITGSSYNEQFFGPGTRLTVL.